This TCR beta chain was identified during a study of cytomegalovirus exposure and HLA in healthy donors. Overall study context: Sequencing of 150 million to 200 million T cells in an earlier analysis found 100 million to 140 million unique TCR beta sequences.

PCR was performed using 60 Vbeta and 13 Jbeta primers. Some clones are missing from TCRdb's copy, which holds only in-frame ones; the method was immunoSEQ multiplex PCR. The data hold some 200,000 clones, with 77% observed a single time. After removal of 0 bases from V and 6 bases from J, the junction contained 7 bases not matched to a gene. There are 17 residues in the CDR3. Germline V lookup: CDR1 SGHTA, CDR2 FQGNSA. General study results and limits: In vitro work confirmed that three CMV-associated chains recognize CMV antigens. V- and J-gene trimming in TCR beta was tied to a missense DCLRE1C variant by an analysis performed later.

On this clone: Its antigen is as yet unknown.

At collection, donors were nominally healthy, but unrecorded immune exposures were probable. The V call is TRBV7-2, the J call TRBJ2-3; 12 nucleotides line up with TRBD2. Sequencing was performed on PBMCs. This TCR derives from a woman in her fifties or sixties in good health and CMV-seropositive. CDR3 nucleotides: TGTGCCAGCAGCTTAGCGGGCGCTAGCGGGAGGGTTGATACGCAGTATTTT. Translated: CASSLAGASGRVDTQYF. The full variable domain, its missing parts supplied by reference TRBV7-2 and TRBJ2-3, is GAGVSQSPSNKVTEKGKDVELRCDPISGHTALYWYRQSLGQGLEFLIYFQGNSAPDKSGLPSDRFSAERTGGSVSTLTIQRTQQEDSAVYLCASSLAGASGRVDTQYFGPGTRLTVL.